This T cell receptor beta chain originates from a study of T cell changes during pregnancy in multiple sclerosis. Measured with immunoSEQ multiplex PCR; TCRdb has only the in-frame clones, and not every one. The table lists approximately 41,000 clones, 90% to 95% of them singletons. The CDR3 consists of 13 residues. CDR1 SEHNR and CDR2 FQNEAQ come from the germline V gene (reference sequence). V lost 2 bases and J lost 2, with 4 bases in between. Sequenced material: CD4+ T cells from peripheral blood mononuclear cells, taken in the second trimester of pregnancy. This TCR came from a female donor in good health, enrolled as a control in a pregnancy study. The J gene is TRBJ1-5, the V gene TRBV7-9; D remains unclear. The CDR3 loop reads CASSLPGNQPQHF. The CDR3, as DNA: TGTGCCAGCAGCTTACCCGGCAATCAGCCCCAGCATTTT.